The source of this T cell receptor beta chain is a study of shared clonotypes between healthy human individuals. Points from the study as a whole: Naive subsets generally exceeded memory subsets in estimated richness. Only blood underwent sampling, and tissue repertoires likely differ.

CDR3 length equals 13 residues. V gave up 4 bases and J gave up 2 bases, with 9 bases separating them. From germline, CDR1 is SGHDT and CDR2 YYEEEE. The sorted-subset replicate PCRs were given 150 to 200 ng DNA, which is 30,000 to 35,000 T cell genomes. Sequenced by immunoSEQ multiplex PCR; TCRdb stores in-frame clones only, minus some. The sample lists millions of clones; roughly 95% were seen once. Note on this clone: The antigen remains unidentified.

CD45RO-negative, CCR7-positively selected cells formed the naive CD8 fraction, excluding terminally differentiated effector memory CD45RA+ cells. The specimen sequenced was naive CD8+ T cells sorted from blood. The chain uses TRBV5-6 and TRBJ2-5, with D perhaps TRBD2 (5 bases). This TCR derives from a man younger than 35 in good health. As DNA, the CDR3 is TGTGCCAGCAGCCCCGACTATCAAGAGACCCAGTACTTC. It yields the protein CASSPDYQETQYF.